What follows are 9 T cell receptor beta chains derived from one specimen sequenced in a study of cytomegalovirus exposure and HLA in healthy donors (dated by TCRdb to the late 2010s). Libraries came from the immunoSEQ multiplex PCR assay. For the multiplex PCR, a mixture combining 60 forward primers for TCR Vbeta segments and 13 reverse primers for TCR Jbeta segments was used. TCRdb provides this immuneACCESS table in a form limited to in-frame rearrangements. Some clones are lacking; in checked studies, under half of them reflect an unresolved V gene, and why the rest are absent is not known. The sample records about 110,000 clones, roughly 75% of which are singletons. The ten largest clones take up roughly 2.5% of the sample. The sequenced sample was PBMCs. The receptors derive from a man aged 35 to 55 in good health and CMV-seronegative.

The genes are TRBV5-6 and TRBJ1-5; TRBD1 matches 8 bases. Looked up from germline, CDR1 is SGHDT and CDR2 is YYEEEE. The CDR3 is made up of 17 amino acids. V shed 4 bases, J shed 2 bases, and the junction held 11 bases outside the gene matches. The CDR3, as DNA: TGTGCCAGCAGCCAGTTCAGGGGGCGCGTAGGCAATCAGCCCCAGCATTTT. It translates to CASSQFRGRVGNQPQHF. The whole variable domain, remainder taken from reference TRBV5-6 and TRBJ1-5, is DAGVTQSPTHLIKTRGQQVTLRCSPKSGHDTVSWYQQALGQGPQFIFQYYEEEERQRGNFPDRFSGHQFPNYSSELNVNALLLGDSALYLCASSQFRGRVGNQPQHFGDGTRLSIL.

The chain has TRBV5-5 and TRBJ2-1; D possibly corresponds to TRBD2 (6 bases). The ends were cut back, 2 bases at V and 14 bases at J, with 11 bases in the middle. The germline V gene has CDR1 SGHKS and CDR2 YYEKEE (reference sequence). CDR3 size: 11 residues. This CDR3 is CASSFYREEFF. Here the CDR3 DNA reads TGTGCCAGCAGCTTTTATAGGGAGGAGTTCTTC.

CDR3 DNA sequence: TGCGCCAGCAGCGACTCGGAACAGAACACTGAAGCTTTCTTT. Translation: CASSDSEQNTEAFF. The chain recombines TRBV5-1 with TRBJ1-1; D not certain. The CDR3 covers 14 residues. The V and J ends lost 4 bases and 1 base respectively, with 11 bases between them. CDR1 is SGHRS and CDR2 is YFSETQ in the germline V gene.

V and J are TRBV7-2 and TRBJ2-5, with 7 bases aligning to TRBD2. The germline gives CDR1 SGHTA, CDR2 FQGNSA. The CDR3 runs 16 residues. The junction had 6 bases not matched to a gene; V was cut back by 0 bases and J by 2 bases. Here the CDR3 DNA reads TGTGCCAGCAGCTTAGCGGGACTAAACGAGCAAGAGACCCAGTACTTC. Encoded protein: CASSLAGLNEQETQYF.

This rearrangement joins TRBV6-1 to TRBJ1-6, with D perhaps TRBD1 (5 bases). The V and J ends lost 5 bases and 8 bases respectively, with 13 bases between them. In germline, CDR1 is MNHNS, CDR2 SASEGT. The length of the CDR3 is 14 residues. The CDR3 loop reads CASSRQPSDSPLHF. The CDR3 DNA follows: TGTGCCAGCAGTAGACAGCCATCTGATTCACCCCTCCACTTT.

The chain couples TRBV5-6 to TRBJ1-4; TRBD1 matches 8 bases. J lost 8 bases, V lost 4 bases, and 7 bases had no gene match. Germline CDR1 reads SGHDT; CDR2 reads YYEEEE. The CDR3 is made up of 14 amino acids. In nucleotides, the CDR3 is TGTGCCAGCAGCAATGGACAGGGTAGAGAAAAACTGTTTTTT. Translated, it gives CASSNGQGREKLFF. The whole variable domain, remainder taken from reference TRBV5-6 and TRBJ1-4, is DAGVTQSPTHLIKTRGQQVTLRCSPKSGHDTVSWYQQALGQGPQFIFQYYEEEERQRGNFPDRFSGHQFPNYSSELNVNALLLGDSALYLCASSNGQGREKLFFGSGTQLSVL.

The chain links TRBV25-1 to TRBJ1-1; a weak D match, TRBD1 (6 bases). The V and J ends lost 6 bases and 4 bases respectively, with 12 bases between them. CDR1 MGHDK and CDR2 SYGVNS come from the germline V gene. The CDR3 has 13 amino acids. CDR3 amino acids: CASSLQGSTEAFF. The CDR3, as DNA: TGTGCCAGCAGCTTACAGGGAAGCACTGAAGCTTTCTTT.

CDR3 bases: TGTGCCAGCAGCAGGGGTTTTGGGGCCAACGTCCTGACTTTC. This gives the protein CASSRGFGANVLTF. The genes are TRBV6-5 and TRBJ2-6, with a possible D match to TRBD1 (6 bases). V was pared by 6 bases and J by 3 bases, with 9 bases between. The CDR3 is 14 amino acids. Germline lookup yields CDR1 MNHEY and CDR2 SVGAGI.

The chain links TRBV5-1 to TRBJ1-1, with 8 bases aligning to TRBD1. This CDR3 comprises 15 residues. CDR1 is SGHRS and CDR2 is YFSETQ in the germline V gene. The V and J ends lost 1 base and 4 bases, in that order; junction bases with no gene match: 6. Here the CDR3 DNA reads TGCGCCAGCAGCTTGCACAGGGGGGTCGGCACTGAAGCTTTCTTT. This encodes CASSLHRGVGTEAFF.